This TCR beta chain was captured in a study of OX40 agonist ivuxolimab in advanced cancers. For context, the study as a whole: The costimulatory receptor OX40 (CD134) was targeted by ivuxolimab, a fully human IgG2 agonistic monoclonal antibody. Intravenous ivuxolimab was administered to patients every 2 weeks at six dose levels: 0.01, 0.1, 0.3, 1.5, 3 and 10 mg/kg. Of the 50 or so patients in dose escalation, 19 had hepatocellular carcinoma, some 15 had melanoma, 9 had renal cell carcinoma and 9 had head and neck cancer. A male proportion of around 83% and a mean age of around 60 years, ranging from roughly 20 to 80, were recorded for the dose-escalation cohort. Prior anti-PD-1, anti-PD-L1 or anti-CTLA-4 therapy was permitted, and about two fifths of dose-escalation patients had received checkpoint inhibitors. Partial responses occurred in three dose-escalation patients, of whom one had hepatocellular carcinoma and two had cutaneous melanoma. The purpose of peripheral TCRbeta sequencing was to test whether ivuxolimab changed TCR sequence diversity and led to clonal T-cell expansion. The paper reports the monotherapy dose-escalation portion (N of about 50 patients) of the phase I ivuxolimab trial.

Patients with a history of autoimmune disease or receiving systemic immunosuppression were excluded from the trial. Peripheral blood for TCR sequencing was collected from all dose cohorts at baseline, on cycle 4 day 1, and on cycle 7 day 1. The samples were drawn from a first-in-human, open-label, multicenter phase I dose-escalation trial of ivuxolimab. Adults with locally advanced or metastatic melanoma, renal cell, hepatocellular, or head and neck squamous cell carcinoma were enrolled in the trial. Before TCR sequencing, CD4+ T cells and CD8+ T cells were sorted from peripheral blood as separate populations. For sequencing of the TCRbeta CDR3 region, genomic DNA was extracted from the sorted cells. The immunoSEQ Assay was used to sequence the TCRbeta CDR3 regions. TCRdb limited this immuneACCESS table to in-frame rearrangements with V and J called. A share of clones is missing; checked studies link under half to unresolved V genes, and the rest is unexplained. In this sample the table shows 76,000 or so clones, approximately 85% of which occur a single time. The leading ten clones occupy 0.61% of the sample.

What the study reported, not specific to this receptor: Which antigens the clonally expanded peripheral T cells were specific for was not determined. In the 0.1-3.0 mg/kg groups, partial responders had among the lowest normalized peripheral clonal expansion, particularly in CD8+ T cells. After ivuxolimab, CD8+ T cells had more expanded clones than CD4+ T cells on average. At doses of 0.1 to 3.0 mg/kg, clonal expansion of both CD4+ and CD8+ blood T cells was observed from baseline to week 6. Low levels of normalized T-cell clonal expansion were also seen in some patients who did not respond.

The CDR3 starts with the cysteine, ends with the phenylalanine, and has 14 residues. The DNA shown is the 42-base CDR3, in frame from base 1. From a lookup of the germline V gene, CDR1 and CDR2 are SGHRS and YFSETQ. At the junction V is shortened by 2 bases and J by 2 bases, with 10 bases in between. On this clone: The specificity of this receptor is unknown. Base qualities were left out, and no much larger clone turns up one base away.

The receptor chain draws on TRBV5-1 and TRBJ1-1, with an unclear D gene assignment. The material was CD4+ or CD8+ T cells sorted from blood, obtained in a trial of the OX40 agonist ivuxolimab. This clonotype was obtained from an adult with an advanced solid tumor such as melanoma, head and neck, liver or kidney cancer. The nucleotides are TGCGCCAGCAGCTTTGGCGGGAGCAACACTGAAGCTTTCTTT. The translation is CASSFGGSNTEAFF.